This entry lists 24 T cell receptor beta chains sequenced from one sample in a study of blood T cell repertoires in COVID-19. Using immunoSEQ multiplex PCR, the repertoire was profiled, and TCRdb retains in-frame clones only, with some absent. The data contain 130,000 to 150,000 clones, around 81% of them seen just once; the ten biggest clones take up 7.5% to 9%. The sequencing sample was made of peripheral blood. These receptors came from a human donor in a cohort sampled during active COVID-19.

This chain uses TRBV11-3 with TRBJ2-2; 12 nucleotides match TRBD2. With 5 bases clipped from V and 7 bases from J, the junction kept 11 bases outside the gene matches. The germline CDR1 and CDR2 sequences are SGHNT and YENEEA. This CDR3 is 17 amino acids long. CDR3 coding DNA: TGTGCCAGCAGCCCGCGGACTAGCGGGATCTTAGGCGGGGAGCTGTTTTTT. Its protein is CASSPRTSGILGGELFF.

The rearrangement joins TRBV6-2 or TRBV6-3 to TRBJ2-7, with 11 bases fitting TRBD2. Germline lookup yields CDR1 MNHEY and CDR2 SVGEGT. With V trimmed by 6 bases and J by 2 bases, 6 bases remained unmatched. CDR3 length: 15 amino acids. The CDR3: CASSLGLAAPYEQYF. The CDR3 DNA sequence: TGTGCCAGCAGCTTGGGACTAGCGGCTCCCTACGAGCAGTACTTC.

The chain employs TRBV3-1 (or the pseudogene TRBV3-2) and TRBJ2-1; 8 bases match TRBD2. Germline V CDR1 and CDR2: LGHDT, YNNKEL (reference sequence). This CDR3 spans 16 amino acids. J was trimmed by 6 bases and V by 5 bases; bases with no gene match: 12. CDR3 in amino acids: CASSSQSGSLGNEQFF. CDR3 DNA: TGTGCCAGCAGCTCCCAAAGCGGGAGTTTAGGCAATGAGCAGTTCTTC.

The chain couples TRBV7-2 to TRBJ2-3, with 7 positions matching TRBD2. CDR3 length: 14 residues. The germline CDR1 and CDR2 sequences are SGHTA and FQGNSA. Trimming took 5 bases from V and 5 from J; bases not matched to a gene: 7. CDR3 nucleotides: TGTGCCAGCAGCGCCGGACTAGGCGGAGATACGCAGTATTTT. Protein product: CASSAGLGGDTQYF.

The sample holds one count of this clone. The rearrangement uses TRBV5-1 and TRBJ2-7, with D perhaps TRBD1 (7 bases). CDR1 and CDR2 from the germline V gene are SGHRS and YFSETQ. This CDR3 is built from 14 residues. Trimming removed 7 bases from V and 3 bases from J, with 17 bases in between. Here the CDR3 reads CASAPEGAGYEQYF. As DNA, the CDR3 is TGCGCCAGCGCACCGGAGGGGGCGGGCTACGAGCAGTACTTC.

The chain recombines TRBV4-2 with TRBJ2-3; the match to TRBD2 covers 11 bases. V lost 4 bases and J lost 4; bases outside the gene matches: 7. The germline V gene has CDR1 LGHNA and CDR2 YNFKEQ. CDR3 length equals 16 residues. The CDR3 DNA reads as TGTGCCAGCAGCCCACTAGCGGGAGTGACGGCAGATACGCAGTATTTT. It encodes CASSPLAGVTADTQYF.

The chain is built from TRBV5-1 and TRBJ2-6; TRBD1 is a possible D gene (5 bases). The germline V gene has CDR1 SGHRS and CDR2 YFSETQ. The germline V and J ends were trimmed by 1 base and 4 bases, with 9 bases remaining between them. This CDR3 is built from 15 residues. The CDR3 sequence is CASSLPGAGANVLTF. Here the CDR3 DNA reads TGCGCCAGCAGCTTGCCTGGGGCCGGGGCCAACGTCCTGACTTTC.

The chain links TRBV7-2 to TRBJ2-7; 11 nucleotides align to TRBD1. Germline CDR1 SGHTA, CDR2 FQGNSA. The J segment lost 4 bases and the V segment lost 5 bases, leaving 7 bases of the junction unmatched. The CDR3 consists of 15 residues. In nucleotides, the CDR3 is TGTGCCAGCAGCATCGGACAGGGGGCAGCTTACGAGCAGTACTTC. Translated: CASSIGQGAAYEQYF.

This clone came up a few times. This CDR3 is also generated by other DNA sequences in the sample. The rearrangement uses TRBV5-6 and TRBJ1-4; 8 bases are a match to TRBD1. CDR1 is SGHDT, CDR2 YYEEEE, per germline. The CDR3 loop spans 15 amino acids. J lost 6 bases, V lost 0 bases, and 4 bases had no gene match. The CDR3 protein is CASSLGWTGHEKLFF. CDR3 in DNA: TGTGCCAGCAGCTTGGGATGGACAGGGCATGAAAAACTGTTTTTT.

CDR3 DNA sequence: TGTGCCAGCAGTACCCGGGGAGCCGGGGGTTATAACATTCAGTACTTC. Residues: CASSTRGAGGYNIQYF. The V and J genes are TRBV27 and TRBJ2-4, with D tentatively TRBD2 (6 bases). Germline loops: CDR1 MNHEY, CDR2 SMNVEV (reference sequence). This CDR3 comprises 16 residues. V was cut by 5 bases and J by 7 bases, with 21 bases left in between.

This clone was picked up a small number of times. The chain uses TRBV12-3 or TRBV12-4 and TRBJ2-7; 9 bases fit TRBD2. V shed 7 bases, J shed 3 bases, and the junction held 4 bases outside the gene matches. CDR3 size: 13 residues. This CDR3 is CASKPSGIYEQYF. As DNA, the CDR3 is TGTGCCAGCAAACCTAGCGGGATCTACGAGCAGTACTTC.

The chain employs TRBV28 and TRBJ1-2; 10 nucleotides align to TRBD1. The length of the CDR3 is 17 residues. Germline CDR1 reads MDHEN; CDR2 reads SYDVKM. After removal of 1 base from V and 4 bases from J, the junction contained 9 bases not matched to a gene. The CDR3 DNA reads TGTGCCAGCAGTTTATCCGGGACAGGGGTAAAAGGCTATGGCTACACCTTC. Translated, it gives CASSLSGTGVKGYGYTF.

The rearrangement uses TRBV7-9 and TRBJ2-7; 12 bases agree with TRBD2. Looked up from germline, CDR1 is SEHNR and CDR2 is FQNEAQ (reference sequence). The CDR3 sequence is 16 residues long. The V segment lost 5 bases and the J segment 4 bases; nucleotides outside the gene matches: 9. CDR3 nucleotides: TGTGCCAGCAGCGACCCTAGCGGGAGGGCCGGGTACGAGCAGTACTTC. It translates to CASSDPSGRAGYEQYF.

The chain has TRBV9 and TRBJ2-5; the D gene is possibly TRBD2 (6 bases). There are 15 residues in the CDR3. In germline, CDR1 is SGDLS, CDR2 YYNGEE. Trimming cost V 0 bases and J 5 bases, with 14 bases left between them. The CDR3 protein is CASSVVGGNGETQYF. The CDR3, as DNA: TGTGCCAGCAGCGTAGTGGGGGGAAATGGGGAGACCCAGTACTTC.

This clone was seen a single time. This chain uses TRBV18 with TRBJ1-5, with D possibly being TRBD1 (6 bases). The CDR3 extends over 15 amino acids. Germline CDR1 KGHSH, CDR2 LQKENI. The V gene lost 0 bases and the J gene lost 3 bases, with 9 bases spanning the gap. The CDR3 reads CASSPPGTPNQPQHF. CDR3 DNA sequence: TGTGCCAGCTCACCACCGGGGACACCCAATCAGCCCCAGCATTTT. The whole variable domain, remainder taken from reference TRBV18 and TRBJ1-5, is NAGVMQNPRHLVRRRGQEARLRCSPMKGHSHVYWYRQLPEEGLKFMVYLQKENIIDESGMPKERFSAEFPKEGPSILRIQQVVRGDSAAYFCASSPPGTPNQPQHFGDGTRLSIL.

This clone has more than one count but fewer than ten. The chain couples TRBV25-1 to TRBJ2-2; the match to TRBD2 covers 13 bases. Germline lookup yields CDR1 MGHDK and CDR2 SYGVNS. The V segment lost 5 bases and the J segment 2 bases; nucleotides outside the gene matches: 5. CDR3 size: 17 residues. The CDR3 is CASSILAGGPNTGELFF. CDR3 in DNA: TGTGCCAGCAGTATACTAGCGGGAGGGCCCAACACCGGGGAGCTGTTTTTT.

This chain links TRBV2 with TRBJ1-1; TRBD1 might be the D (5 bases). The V end was cut by 6 bases, the J end by 0 bases, with 11 bases between. Per the germline V gene, CDR1 is SNHLY and CDR2 is FYNNEI. This CDR3 has 14 amino acids. CDR3 nucleotide sequence: TGTGCCAGCAGAGCAGGGAACATGAACACTGAAGCTTTCTTT. This gives the protein CASRAGNMNTEAFF.

This chain connects TRBV20-1 to TRBJ2-7; maybe TRBD2 (6 bases). The CDR3 length is 11 residues. The germline gives CDR1 DFQATT, CDR2 SNEGSKA (reference sequence). V was clipped by 7 bases and J by 5 bases, with 12 bases between them. Written as DNA, the CDR3 is TGCAGTGGCTTTTGGGGGGACGAGCAGTACTTC. Translation: CSGFWGDEQYF.

The J gene is TRBJ1-1, the V gene TRBV7-2, with 9 bases that match TRBD1. Looked up from germline, CDR1 is SGHTA and CDR2 is FQGNSA. The CDR3 contains 15 residues. Unmatched junction bases numbered 6, after V lost 5 bases and J lost 2 bases. The CDR3 protein is CASSTQTGGNTEAFF. The CDR3 region has the DNA TGTGCCAGCAGCACGCAGACAGGGGGAAACACTGAAGCTTTCTTT.

The rearrangement uses TRBV2 and TRBJ2-7; D may be TRBD2 (6 bases). The germline V gene has CDR1 SNHLY and CDR2 FYNNEI. V lost 0 bases to trimming and J lost 0 bases, with 9 bases between them. The CDR3 is 15 residues long. The CDR3 region is CASSEAGGPSYEQYF. The CDR3 region has the DNA TGTGCCAGCAGTGAAGCGGGGGGACCCTCCTACGAGCAGTACTTC.

This clone was detected only once. The chain has TRBV6-5 and TRBJ2-7, with D possibly matching TRBD1 (5 bases). The germline V gene encodes CDR1 MNHEY and CDR2 SVGAGI. The CDR3 runs to 11 residues. V lost 8 bases to trimming and J lost 2 bases, with 7 bases between them. The CDR3 region is CASDSTYEQYF. Written as DNA, the CDR3 is TGTGCCAGCGACAGCACCTACGAGCAGTACTTC.

This clone was seen once. V and J are TRBV4-3 and TRBJ2-1; 9 bases map to TRBD2. This CDR3 has 16 residues. Germline trimming cut 3 bases from V and 8 bases from J; bases unmatched to any gene: 11. Germline assignment: CDR1 LGHNA and CDR2 YSLEER. The CDR3 reads CASSQPIAGDADEQFF. Here the CDR3 DNA reads TGCGCCAGCAGCCAGCCTATAGCGGGAGATGCCGATGAGCAGTTCTTC.

About this clone itself: Within the sample, other DNA sequences also encode this same CDR3. The J gene is TRBJ2-7, the V gene TRBV6-2 or TRBV6-3; 9 bases align to TRBD2. Germline V gene lookup returns CDR1 MNHEY and CDR2 SVGEGT. There are 17 residues in the CDR3. Losses at the gene ends were 2 bases for V and 1 base for J; bases not matched to a gene: 9. The CDR3 here is CASSYDPREGISYEQYF. The CDR3 DNA follows: TGTGCCAGCAGTTACGACCCGCGGGAGGGGATTTCCTACGAGCAGTACTTC.

V and J are TRBV7-2 and TRBJ2-5, with D possibly TRBD2 on 6 matching bases. This CDR3 region has 15 residues. Germline CDR1 is SGHTA and CDR2 is FQGNSA. V lost 4 bases and J lost 3, with 15 bases in between. As DNA, the CDR3 is TGTGCCAGCAGCTCCCATCGGTGGGGGGAAGAGACCCAGTACTTC. Its translation: CASSSHRWGEETQYF.